This is a list of T cell receptor beta chains from one sample in a study of cytomegalovirus exposure and HLA in healthy donors. Clones were read by immunoSEQ multiplex PCR, and TCRdb kept only the in-frame ones, dropping some. Of more than 200,000 clones in the sample, less than 90% were seen once. What was sequenced was PBMCs. The receptor source for this set is a man between 18 and 35 years old in good health and CMV-seropositive. Each CDR3 is given with its conserved first and last residue. The order of the fields is V gene, CDR3 protein.

v_gene: TRBV7-2
CDR3aa: CASSQGIYSNQPQHF

v_gene: TRBV15
CDR3aa: CATSQGISNQPQHF

v_gene: TRBV27
CDR3aa: CASNLSQRAYNEQFF

v_gene: TRBV5-1
CDR3aa: CASSSTSTDTQYF

v_gene: TRBV30
CDR3aa: CAWSVLGNEQFF

v_gene: TRBV2
CDR3aa: CASSWTTDTEAFF

v_gene: TRBV19
CDR3aa: CASSMVDLDLDTEQFF

v_gene: TRBV5-6
CDR3aa: CASSRFGTGLNQPQHF

v_gene: TRBV28
CDR3aa: CASSFPRQGAREKLFF

v_gene: TRBV11-2
CDR3aa: CASSLGGEYEQYF

v_gene: TRBV2
CDR3aa: CASSGGANTGELFF

v_gene: TRBV5-1
CDR3aa: CASSFNRNGELFF

v_gene: TRBV27
CDR3aa: CASSLSPQPYATNEKLFF

v_gene: TRBV10-3
CDR3aa: CAISESWPEDF

v_gene: TRBV29-1
CDR3aa: CSAGGGQGSDEQFF

v_gene: TRBV2
CDR3aa: CASMPGTGNEQFF

v_gene: TRBV6-4
CDR3aa: CASSDSSEGRGYTF

v_gene: TRBV5-6
CDR3aa: CASRQGLAGEPYGYTF

v_gene: TRBV10-3
CDR3aa: CAISESGLYEQYF

v_gene: TRBV5-6
CDR3aa: CASSLMDTQYF

v_gene: TRBV29-1
CDR3aa: CSVESRAADTQYF

v_gene: TRBV2
CDR3aa: CASSAKSWGEQFF

v_gene: TRBV19
CDR3aa: CASSIGGRVANEQFF